The entry that follows covers one T cell receptor (beta chain) sequence. The data stem from a study of blood T cell repertoires in COVID-19. Study-wide background: Acute and convalescent COVID-19 samples came from the United States, Italy and Spain.

In the authors' workflow: Amplification from reference gene primers served as the basis for estimated nucleated cell counts. Data came from immunoSEQ multiplex PCR; TCRdb stores just in-frame clones and leaves some out. V, J and clone size were drawn from that table, and D and trimming were deduced from the DNA. The sample lists more than 200,000 clones; under 90% were seen once. Between the trimmed V and J ends, which lost 5 bases and 6 bases, there was a span of 16 bases. This CDR3 has 14 amino acids. CDR1 and CDR2 from the germline V gene are SGHAT and FQNNGV. The sample taken for sequencing was peripheral blood. The receptor was derived from a man aged 80 or over with acute or convalescent COVID-19. The rearrangement uses TRBV11-2 and TRBJ1-2; possible D gene TRBD1, 5 bases. CDR3 nucleotide sequence: TGTGCCAGCAGCATGGACCAGGGTTTGGATGGCTACACCTTC. Translated: CASSMDQGLDGYTF.